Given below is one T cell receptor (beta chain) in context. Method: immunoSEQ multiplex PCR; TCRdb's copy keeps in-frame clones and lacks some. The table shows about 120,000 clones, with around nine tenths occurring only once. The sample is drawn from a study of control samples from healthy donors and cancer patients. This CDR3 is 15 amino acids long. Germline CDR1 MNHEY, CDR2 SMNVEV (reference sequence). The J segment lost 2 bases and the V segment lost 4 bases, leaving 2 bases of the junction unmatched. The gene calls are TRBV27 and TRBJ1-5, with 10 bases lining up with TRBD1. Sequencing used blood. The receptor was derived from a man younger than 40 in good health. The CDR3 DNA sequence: TGTGCCAGCAGTTATGGGACAGGGGGCAATCAGCCCCAGCATTTT. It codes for CASSYGTGGNQPQHF.